Given below is one T cell receptor (beta chain) in context. The antigen remains undetermined. It was CD45RO-negative cells, positively selected for CCR7, that made up naive CD8 cells, with terminally differentiated effector memory CD45RA+ cells excluded. The data originate from a study of shared clonotypes between healthy human individuals. In the study overall: Donors, aged 18 to 49, were a couple of women and three men.

TCRdb keeps only in-frame clones here, not all; method: immunoSEQ multiplex PCR. The sample shows under 2,000,000 clones, about 95% of them seen only once. General study findings and limits: Rarefaction exposed incomplete sorted-subset sequencing despite large depth. Represented genetic and exposure-history diversity was restricted by having few donors. A generally larger estimated richness was seen in naive subsets than in memory subsets.

The sample consisted of naive CD8+ T cells sorted from blood. The clonotype originates from a man aged 18 to 29 in good health.

In DNA form, the CDR3 reads TGTGCCAGTAGTACGGGCTTCAGCTCCTACAATGAGCAGTTCTTC. Translated: CASSTGFSSYNEQFF. This chain joins TRBV19 and TRBJ2-1, with D unresolved. CDR3 length: 15 residues. Trimming cost V 4 bases and J 0 bases, with 10 bases left between them. Per the germline V gene, CDR1 is LNHDA and CDR2 is SQIVND (reference sequence).